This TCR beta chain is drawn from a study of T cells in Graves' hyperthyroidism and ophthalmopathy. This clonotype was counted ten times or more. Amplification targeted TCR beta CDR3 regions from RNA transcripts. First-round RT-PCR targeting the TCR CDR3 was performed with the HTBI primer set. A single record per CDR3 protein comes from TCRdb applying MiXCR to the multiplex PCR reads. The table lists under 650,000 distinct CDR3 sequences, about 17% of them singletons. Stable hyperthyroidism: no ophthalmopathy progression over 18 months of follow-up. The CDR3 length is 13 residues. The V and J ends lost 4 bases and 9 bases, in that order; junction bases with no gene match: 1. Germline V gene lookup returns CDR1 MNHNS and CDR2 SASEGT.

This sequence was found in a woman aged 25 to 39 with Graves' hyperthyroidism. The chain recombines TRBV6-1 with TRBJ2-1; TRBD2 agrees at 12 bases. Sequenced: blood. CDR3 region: CASSATSGGEQFF. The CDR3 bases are TGTGCCAGCAGTGCGACTAGCGGGGGTGAGCAGTTCTTC.